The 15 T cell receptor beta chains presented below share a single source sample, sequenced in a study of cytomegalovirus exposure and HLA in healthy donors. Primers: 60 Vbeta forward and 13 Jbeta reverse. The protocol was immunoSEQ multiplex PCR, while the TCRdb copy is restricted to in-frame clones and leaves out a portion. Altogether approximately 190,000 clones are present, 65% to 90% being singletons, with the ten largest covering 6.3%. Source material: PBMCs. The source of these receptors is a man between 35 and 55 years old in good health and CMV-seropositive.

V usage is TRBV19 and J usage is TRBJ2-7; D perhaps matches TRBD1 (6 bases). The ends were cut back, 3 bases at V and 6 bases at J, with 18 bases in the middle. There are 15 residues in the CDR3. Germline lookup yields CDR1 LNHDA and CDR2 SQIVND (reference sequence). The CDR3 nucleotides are TGTGCCAGTAGTATCTCCGCGAGGGCAGGGGTCGAGCAGTACTTC. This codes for CASSISARAGVEQYF.

The CDR3 DNA reads TGTGCCAGCAGCGTCTTAACGGGGAGTCAGTACGAGCAGTACTTC. This encodes CASSVLTGSQYEQYF. The chain employs TRBV9 and TRBJ2-7; tentatively, D is TRBD2 (5 bases). Trimming took 2 bases from V and 4 from J, leaving 16 bases between them. The germline CDR1 and CDR2 sequences are SGDLS and YYNGEE. The CDR3 extends over 15 amino acids. The full variable domain, in which reference TRBV9 and TRBJ2-7 provide the parts outside the CDR3, is DSGVTQTPKHLITATGQRVTLRCSPRSGDLSVYWYQQSLDQGLQFLIQYYNGEERAKGNILERFSAQQFPDLHSELNLSSLELGDSALYFCASSVLTGSQYEQYFGPGTRLTVT.

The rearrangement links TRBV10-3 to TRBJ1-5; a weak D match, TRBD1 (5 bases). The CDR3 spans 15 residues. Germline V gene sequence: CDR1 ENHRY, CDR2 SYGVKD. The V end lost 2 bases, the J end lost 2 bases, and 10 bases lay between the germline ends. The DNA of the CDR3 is TGTGCCATCAGTGAGAGCAGGGTGGGCAATCAGCCCCAGCATTTT. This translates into CAISESRVGNQPQHF.

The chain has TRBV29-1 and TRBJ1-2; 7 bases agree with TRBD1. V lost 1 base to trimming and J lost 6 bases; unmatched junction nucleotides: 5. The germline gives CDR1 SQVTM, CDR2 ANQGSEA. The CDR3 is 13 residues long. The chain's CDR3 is CSVEGQGAHGYTF. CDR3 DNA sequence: TGCAGCGTTGAAGGACAGGGAGCACATGGCTACACCTTC.

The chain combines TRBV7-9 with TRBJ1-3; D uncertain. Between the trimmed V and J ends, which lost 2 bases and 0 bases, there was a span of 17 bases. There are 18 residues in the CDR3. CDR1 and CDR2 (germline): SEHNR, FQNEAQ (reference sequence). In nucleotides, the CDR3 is TGTGCCAGCAGCTTATGGGCCGGCCTGGGTTTCTCTGGAAACACCATATATTTT. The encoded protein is CASSLWAGLGFSGNTIYF.

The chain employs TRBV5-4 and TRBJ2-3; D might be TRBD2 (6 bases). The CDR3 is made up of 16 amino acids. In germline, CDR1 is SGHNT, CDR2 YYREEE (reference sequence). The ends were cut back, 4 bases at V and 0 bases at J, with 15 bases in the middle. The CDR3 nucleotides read TGTGCCAGCAGCACTGGCGGGGTGGGGAGCACAGATACGCAGTATTTT. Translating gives CASSTGGVGSTDTQYF.

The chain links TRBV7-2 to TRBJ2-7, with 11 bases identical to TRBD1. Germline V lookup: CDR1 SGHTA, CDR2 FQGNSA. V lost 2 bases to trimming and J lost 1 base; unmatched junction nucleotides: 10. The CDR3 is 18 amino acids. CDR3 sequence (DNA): TGTGCCAGCAGCTTATATGATTTTGGACAGGGGGCTTCCTACGAGCAGTACTTC. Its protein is CASSLYDFGQGASYEQYF.

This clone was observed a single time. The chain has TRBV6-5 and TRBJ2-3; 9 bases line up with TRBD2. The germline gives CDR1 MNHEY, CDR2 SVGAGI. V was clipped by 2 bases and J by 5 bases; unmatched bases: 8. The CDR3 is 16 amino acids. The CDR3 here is CASSYPAGGGGDTQYF. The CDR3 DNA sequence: TGTGCCAGCAGTTACCCAGCGGGGGGAGGGGGAGATACGCAGTATTTT.

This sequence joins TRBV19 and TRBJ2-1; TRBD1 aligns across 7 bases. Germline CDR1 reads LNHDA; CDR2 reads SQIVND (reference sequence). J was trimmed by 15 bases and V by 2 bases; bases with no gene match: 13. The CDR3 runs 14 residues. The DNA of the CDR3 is TGTGCCAGTAGTATAAGGGACAGCGTTTACTTGCGGTTCTTC. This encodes CASSIRDSVYLRFF.

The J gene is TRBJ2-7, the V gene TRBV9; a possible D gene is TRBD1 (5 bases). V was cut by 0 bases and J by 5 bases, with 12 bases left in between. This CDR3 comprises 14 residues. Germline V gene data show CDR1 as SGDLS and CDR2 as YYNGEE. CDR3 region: CASSVAPGFHEQYF. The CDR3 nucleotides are TGTGCCAGCAGCGTAGCCCCAGGGTTCCACGAGCAGTACTTC.

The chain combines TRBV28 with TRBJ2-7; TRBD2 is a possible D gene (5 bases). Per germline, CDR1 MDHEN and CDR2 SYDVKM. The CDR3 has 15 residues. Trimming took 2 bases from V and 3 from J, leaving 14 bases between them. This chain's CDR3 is CASSLPQAGIYEQYF. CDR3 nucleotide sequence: TGTGCCAGCAGTTTACCCCAGGCCGGGATCTACGAGCAGTACTTC.

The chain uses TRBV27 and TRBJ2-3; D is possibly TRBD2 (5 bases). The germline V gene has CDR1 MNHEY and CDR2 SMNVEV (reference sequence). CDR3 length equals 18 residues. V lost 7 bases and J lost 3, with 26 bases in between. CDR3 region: CASTLRPFPGGGTDTQYF. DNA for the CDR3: TGTGCCAGCACCCTAAGGCCCTTTCCCGGAGGTGGAACAGATACGCAGTATTTT.

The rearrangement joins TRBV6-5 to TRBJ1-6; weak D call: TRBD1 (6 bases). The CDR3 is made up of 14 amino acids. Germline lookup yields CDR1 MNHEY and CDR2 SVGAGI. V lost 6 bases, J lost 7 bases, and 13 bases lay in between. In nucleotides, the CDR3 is TGTGCCAGCAGCAACAGGGCCGAGAATTCACCCCTCCACTTT. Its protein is CASSNRAENSPLHF.

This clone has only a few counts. The CDR3 protein is CASSLTSGGPDTQYF. CDR3 DNA sequence: TGTGCCAGCAGTTTGACTAGCGGGGGGCCAGATACGCAGTATTTT. This chain links TRBV6-5 with TRBJ2-3, with 13 positions matching TRBD2. The CDR3 loop spans 15 amino acids. J gave up 4 bases and V 4 bases, and 2 bases lay outside the gene matches. In germline, CDR1 is MNHEY, CDR2 SVGAGI.

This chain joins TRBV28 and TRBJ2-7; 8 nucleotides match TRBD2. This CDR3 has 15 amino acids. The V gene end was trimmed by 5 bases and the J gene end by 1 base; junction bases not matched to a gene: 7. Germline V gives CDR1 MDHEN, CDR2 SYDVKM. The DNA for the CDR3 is TGTGCCAGCAGTCGGGGGGGGACACCTTCCTACGAGCAGTACTTC. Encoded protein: CASSRGGTPSYEQYF.